One and the same sample provided the 19 T cell receptor beta chains below, sequenced in a study of blood T cells in healthy people across ages. It was with a sample-barcoded 5' primer and a J-beta primer mix that a second PCR of roughly 7 to 12 cycles was run. TCRdb used MiXCR to reprocess the 5' RACE reads, holding one entry per CDR3 protein. The data show fewer than 900,000 distinct CDR3 sequences, with more than 40% seen just once and under 35% held by the top ten. Sequencing used blood. Source of these receptors: a woman between 55 and 75 years old in good health.

The rearrangement links TRBV9 to TRBJ2-1, with 8 bases fitting TRBD2. The CDR3 totals 15 residues. The germline CDR1 and CDR2 sequences are SGDLS and YYNGEE. J gave up 4 bases and V 3 bases, and 6 bases lay outside the gene matches. The CDR3 region is CASSGTSIMYNEQFF. DNA for the CDR3: TGTGCCAGCAGCGGGACTAGCATAATGTACAATGAGCAGTTCTTC.

The V call is TRBV5-1, the J call TRBJ2-2, with D possibly being TRBD1 (5 bases). V dropped 7 bases and J dropped 6 bases, with 19 bases sitting between them. CDR1 is SGHRS and CDR2 is YFSETQ in the germline V gene. This CDR3 spans 15 amino acids. DNA for the CDR3: TGCGCCAGCGCAGTTGCCGCCCAGGGATCCGGGGAGCTGTTTTTT. Translating it yields CASAVAAQGSGELFF. Complete variable domain (other parts from reference TRBV5-1 and TRBJ2-2): KAGVTQTPRYLIKTRGQQVTLSCSPISGHRSVSWYQQTPGQGLQFLFEYFSETQRNKGNFPGRFSGRQFSNSRSEMNVSTLELGDSALYLCASAVAAQGSGELFFGEGSRLTVL.

This clonotype was observed many times. J is TRBJ2-5 and V is TRBV12-3 or TRBV12-4, with D uncertain. CDR3 length: 12 amino acids. The V and J ends lost 6 bases and 0 bases respectively, with 5 bases between them. CDR3 nucleotides: TGTGCCAGCAGATACTACCAAGAGACCCAGTACTTC. Translated, it gives CASRYYQETQYF.

In its sample, this clonotype was seen a few times. The chain combines TRBV7-2 with TRBJ2-7; D gene ambiguous. Germline V gene lookup returns CDR1 SGHTA and CDR2 FQGNSA. Trimming took off 5 bases at V and 4 bases at J, with 9 bases between the two ends. The CDR3 totals 12 residues. CDR3 nucleotides: TGTGCCAGCAGCCCCTTCGGGTACGAGCAGTACTTC. As protein: CASSPFGYEQYF. Looking up the rest from reference TRBV7-2 and TRBJ2-7 gives the full variable domain: GAGVSQSPSNKVTEKGKDVELRCDPISGHTALYWYRQSLGQGLEFLIYFQGNSAPDKSGLPSDRFSAERTGGSVSTLTIQRTQQEDSAVYLCASSPFGYEQYFGPGTRLTVT.

The table lists this clonotype with a few counts. The chain recombines TRBV4-3 with TRBJ1-5, with D possibly TRBD1 on 5 matching bases. The V gene's germline CDR1 is LGHNA and CDR2 YSLEER. This CDR3 has 14 residues. V shed 1 base and J shed 6 bases, with 10 bases lying between them. The CDR3: CASSQGGDGQPQHF. CDR3 in DNA: TGCGCCAGCAGCCAAGGAGGGGATGGTCAGCCCCAGCATTTT.

V gene TRBV11-2 combines with J gene TRBJ2-2; TRBD2 is a possible D gene (6 bases). Germline V gives CDR1 SGHAT, CDR2 FQNNGV. The V end lost 4 bases, the J end lost 0 bases, and 30 bases lay between the germline ends. The CDR3 runs to 22 residues. The CDR3: CASSSGLFGGYFAGSNTGELFF. As DNA, the CDR3 is TGTGCCAGCAGCTCTGGCCTATTCGGGGGATACTTCGCGGGATCGAACACCGGGGAGCTGTTTTTT.

The V and J genes are TRBV5-1 and TRBJ2-3; tentatively, D is TRBD2 (5 bases). Looked up from germline, CDR1 is SGHRS and CDR2 is YFSETQ. Trimming took off 2 bases at V and 3 bases at J, with 10 bases between the two ends. This CDR3 has 14 amino acids. In DNA, the CDR3 is TGCGCCAGCAGCTTACTCGGGGAAACAGATACGCAGTATTTT. It translates to CASSLLGETDTQYF.

This clonotype was detected only a few times. The chain couples TRBV6-2 or TRBV6-3 to TRBJ2-7; tentative D call: TRBD2 (5 bases). Per the germline V gene, CDR1 is MNHEY and CDR2 is SVGEGT. Trimming took off 4 bases at V and 4 bases at J, with 14 bases between the two ends. The CDR3 is made up of 14 amino acids. The CDR3 coding sequence is TGTGCCAGCAGTTTCCATCTGAGGGAGTACGAGCAGTACTTC. Translating gives CASSFHLREYEQYF.

This clonotype was counted only a few times. This sequence joins TRBV27 and TRBJ1-1, with 8 bases that match TRBD1. The trim removed 3 bases at V and 5 bases at J, leaving 5 bases unmatched. The CDR3 runs to 14 residues. Germline CDR1 reads MNHEY; CDR2 reads SMNVEV (reference sequence). The CDR3 sequence is CASSFRQGRTEAFF. CDR3 bases: TGTGCCAGCAGTTTCCGACAGGGGAGAACTGAAGCTTTCTTT.

This clonotype has only a few counts. DNA of the CDR3: TGCGCCAGCAGCTTTGGGGGCGAGCGGGACTTCTACGAGCAGTACTTC. Its protein is CASSFGGERDFYEQYF. The chain joins TRBV5-1 to TRBJ2-7, with a possible D match to TRBD2 (7 bases). CDR1 is SGHRS, CDR2 YFSETQ, per germline. CDR3 length: 16 amino acids. V was shortened by 2 bases and J by 3 bases, with 18 bases between the two germline ends.

The genes are TRBV2 and TRBJ1-5, with 7 bases that match TRBD1. Per the germline V gene, CDR1 is SNHLY and CDR2 is FYNNEI. CDR3 length equals 15 residues. J gave up 4 bases and V 8 bases, and 11 bases lay outside the gene matches. The CDR3 reads CASRWDRKQNQPQHF. The CDR3 coding sequence is TGTGCCAGCCGATGGGACAGAAAACAAAATCAGCCCCAGCATTTT.

J is TRBJ2-7 and V is TRBV9; D is undetermined. Germline V CDR1 and CDR2: SGDLS, YYNGEE. The V gene lost 3 bases and the J gene lost 7 bases, with 20 bases spanning the gap. This CDR3 spans 15 amino acids. The CDR3 here is CASSEVPNSYNEQYF. The CDR3 DNA follows: TGTGCCAGCAGCGAGGTACCCAACTCCTACAATGAGCAGTACTTC.

The chain couples TRBV29-1 to TRBJ2-1; 7 bases are shared with TRBD2. Trimming cost V 0 bases and J 8 bases; bases outside gene matches: 10. This CDR3 is built from 15 residues. Germline V gives CDR1 SQVTM, CDR2 ANQGSEA. CDR3 in DNA: TGCAGCGTTGAAGATCTGGCGGGAGTCGGGGATGAGCAGTTCTTC. Its protein is CSVEDLAGVGDEQFF.

This clonotype came up a few times. This chain connects TRBV9 to TRBJ2-7; D unclear. The CDR3 is 11 residues long. The V and J ends lost 4 bases and 2 bases respectively, with 4 bases between them. Germline CDR1 reads SGDLS; CDR2 reads YYNGEE. DNA of the CDR3: TGTGCCAGCAGCCTTCCCTACGAGCAGTACTTC. Its protein product is CASSLPYEQYF.

The chain is built from TRBV6-6 and TRBJ1-1; no definite D call. Per the germline V gene, CDR1 is MNHNY and CDR2 is SVGAGI (reference sequence). This CDR3 is built from 13 residues. Trimming shortened V by 0 bases and J by 8 bases, and 10 bases separated the two germline ends. CDR3 in amino acids: CASSYSEMGEAFF. The CDR3 nucleotides are TGTGCCAGCAGTTACTCGGAGATGGGAGAAGCTTTCTTT.

This clonotype has more than one count but fewer than ten. V and J are TRBV20-1 and TRBJ2-5; possibly TRBD2 for D (6 bases). The J call may be faulty, since TRBJ2-7 better matches the DNA end. The CDR3 sequence is 14 residues long. Germline loops: CDR1 DFQATT, CDR2 SNEGSKA (reference sequence). The CDR3 here is CSARDPQGGAEQYF. DNA of the CDR3: TGCAGTGCTAGGGATCCCCAGGGAGGTGCCGAGCAGTACTTC.

This clonotype has more than one count but fewer than ten. The chain uses TRBV7-9 and TRBJ2-5, with 8 positions matching TRBD2. Unmatched junction bases numbered 12, after V lost 4 bases and J lost 11 bases. Germline CDR1 reads SEHNR; CDR2 reads FQNEAQ (reference sequence). This CDR3 has 14 amino acids. The CDR3 DNA follows: TGTGCCAGCAGCTCAAGCGGGAGATCGGGGGAGCAGTACTTC. The encoded protein is CASSSSGRSGEQYF.

CDR3 in DNA: TGTGCCAGCAGCCAATCTAATCGGAATATCGAGTACTTC. Translating gives CASSQSNRNIEYF. The chain employs TRBV16 and TRBJ2-7; D is ambiguous. Trimming removed 0 bases at V and 11 bases at J, with 14 bases between. The CDR3 is 13 residues long. Germline V lookup: CDR1 KGHSY, CDR2 FQNENV.

Only a few counts were recorded for this clonotype. The genes are TRBV5-1 and TRBJ2-3, with D maybe TRBD1 (6 bases). This CDR3 has 13 residues. Germline values: CDR1 SGHRS, CDR2 YFSETQ. V shed 7 bases and J shed 1 base, with 10 bases lying between them. CDR3 sequence: CASLRQGTDTQYF. The CDR3 DNA follows: TGCGCCAGCCTGAGACAGGGCACAGATACGCAGTATTTT.